A single sample gave rise to the 14 T cell receptor beta chains below, sequenced in a study of T cell repertoires in cytomegalovirus infection. TCRdb analysed the reads with MiXCR anew, one entry per CDR3 protein. The sample consists of around 320,000 distinct CDR3 sequences, 8% to 10% of them appearing once. The sample consisted of PBMCs. Receptors were obtained from a human donor in good health (CMV status not recorded). Some clones in this sample may be carry-over from other donors' samples.

The table lists this clonotype with a few counts. The chain is built from TRBV12-3 or TRBV12-4 and TRBJ2-7; D is perhaps TRBD1 or TRBD2 (6 bases each). The V and J ends lost 6 bases and 13 bases respectively, with 22 bases between them. The CDR3 extends over 13 amino acids. In DNA, the CDR3 is TGTGCCAGCAGCCGATTAATTGGGGGGCCCCTCTACTTC. It translates to CASSRLIGGPLYF.

This clonotype was seen a handful of times. In DNA, the CDR3 is TGTGCCAGCAGCTTAGTGGGGGCCACTGAAGCTTTCTTT. Translating it yields CASSLVGATEAFF. The rearrangement joins TRBV11-1 to TRBJ1-1, with D possibly matching TRBD1 (6 bases). The CDR3 has 13 amino acids. Germline CDR1 SGHAT, CDR2 FQDESV (reference sequence). The V end lost 1 base, the J end lost 4 bases, and 7 bases lay between the germline ends.

This clonotype turned up a few times. The V call is TRBV20-1, the J call TRBJ2-7; 7 bases match TRBD1. Looked up from germline, CDR1 is DFQATT and CDR2 is SNEGSKA (reference sequence). This CDR3 spans 19 amino acids. Germline trimming cut 5 bases from V and 2 bases from J; bases unmatched to any gene: 24. The CDR3 DNA reads TGCAGTGCTCCCCAACCCTCATTTACCGGGACAGTCGTGACCTACGAGCAGTACTTC. Translation gives CSAPQPSFTGTVVTYEQYF.

The rearrangement uses TRBV7-2 and TRBJ2-1, with no clear D. This CDR3 has 14 residues. Per germline, CDR1 SGHTA and CDR2 FQGNSA. Between the trimmed V and J ends, which lost 8 bases and 6 bases, there was a span of 17 bases. This CDR3 reads CASQYSPSVNEQFF. CDR3 DNA sequence: TGTGCCAGCCAATACAGCCCCAGCGTCAATGAGCAGTTCTTC.

This clonotype was observed a handful of times. J is TRBJ1-3 and V is TRBV7-2, with TRBD1 matching 7 bases. The V gene end was trimmed by 3 bases and the J gene end by 7 bases; junction bases not matched to a gene: 9. CDR1 is SGHTA and CDR2 is FQGNSA in the germline V gene. This CDR3 comprises 15 residues. The chain's CDR3 is CASSLAGGSQNTIYF. The CDR3 region has the DNA TGTGCCAGCAGCTTGGCAGGGGGGTCTCAGAACACCATATATTTT.

The genes are TRBV3-1 and TRBJ2-2; D unresolved. The CDR3 is 14 amino acids. Germline V lookup: CDR1 LGHDT, CDR2 YNNKEL (reference sequence). Trimming cost V 1 base and J 1 base, with 4 bases left between them. The DNA for the CDR3 is TGTGCCAGCAGCCAAGGGCAGAACACCGGGGAGCTGTTTTTT. This sequence encodes CASSQGQNTGELFF.

This clonotype was detected ten times or more. One end of the junction varies from germline; a read error may be responsible. The V gene is TRBV7-2, the J gene TRBJ2-3, with 12 positions matching TRBD2. The CDR3 has 15 amino acids. The V gene's germline CDR1 is SGHTA and CDR2 FQGNSA. CDR3: CASSLAGGPKDTQYF. The CDR3 nucleotides read TGTGCCAGCAGCCTAGCGGGGGGGCCGAAAGATACGCAGTATTTT.

The V and J genes are TRBV24-1 and TRBJ2-3, with D perhaps matching TRBD2 (5 bases). V lost 3 bases and J 0 bases, leaving 15 bases between the germline ends. Germline CDR1 is KGHDR and CDR2 is SFDVKD. The CDR3 has 17 residues. CDR3 amino acids: CATSDARAEFSTDTQYF. In DNA, the CDR3 is TGTGCCACCAGTGATGCCCGAGCGGAGTTCAGCACAGATACGCAGTATTTT.

This clonotype appeared many times. This rearrangement joins TRBV7-2 to TRBJ2-6, with D perhaps TRBD1 (5 bases). Germline V gene lookup returns CDR1 SGHTA and CDR2 FQGNSA. The CDR3 consists of 15 residues. Trimming took off 3 bases at V and 7 bases at J, with 13 bases between the two ends. CDR3 DNA sequence: TGTGCCAGCAGCTTTCAGGGTAGTCTAGCCAACGTCCTGACTTTC. Protein sequence: CASSFQGSLANVLTF.

This rearrangement joins TRBV6-6 to TRBJ2-1; 7 bases line up with TRBD2. With V trimmed by 6 bases and J by 6 bases, 5 bases remained unmatched. The CDR3 length is 13 residues. The germline V gene encodes CDR1 MNHNY and CDR2 SVGAGI (reference sequence). The CDR3 region is CASRGGGVNEQFF. Written as DNA, the CDR3 is TGTGCCAGCAGGGGGGGGGGGGTCAATGAGCAGTTCTTC.

This clonotype was detected a few times. V usage is TRBV19 and J usage is TRBJ2-2; D may correspond to TRBD1 or TRBD2 (5 bases each). CDR3 length equals 18 residues. The V end was cut by 0 bases, the J end by 0 bases, with 14 bases between. CDR1 LNHDA and CDR2 SQIVND come from the germline V gene (reference sequence). CDR3 region: CASSIDLAGTANTGELFF. The CDR3 DNA sequence: TGTGCCAGTAGTATAGACTTGGCCGGGACGGCGAACACCGGGGAGCTGTTTTTT. The whole variable domain, remainder taken from reference TRBV19 and TRBJ2-2, is DGGITQSPKYLFRKEGQNVTLSCEQNLNHDAMYWYRQDPGQGLRLIYYSQIVNDFQKGDIAEGYSVSREKKESFPLTVTSAQKNPTAFYLCASSIDLAGTANTGELFFGEGSRLTVL.

V gene TRBV15 combines with J gene TRBJ1-4, with 8 positions matching TRBD1. The CDR3 sequence is 17 residues long. CDR1 is LNHNV, CDR2 YYDKDF, per germline (reference sequence). V shed 2 bases, J shed 0 bases, and the junction held 5 bases outside the gene matches. The CDR3 is CATSRRTGPATNEKLFF. Written as DNA, the CDR3 is TGTGCCACCAGCAGACGGACAGGGCCGGCAACTAATGAAAAACTGTTTTTT.

There are many counts of this clonotype. The rearrangement joins TRBV7-6 to TRBJ2-2; TRBD2 matches 7 bases. CDR1 is SGHVS, CDR2 FNYEAQ, per germline. This CDR3 spans 16 amino acids. Germline trimming cut 5 bases from V and 2 bases from J; bases unmatched to any gene: 8. CDR3 loop: CASSPLGGGNTGELFF. The CDR3 DNA reads TGTGCCAGCAGCCCCTTGGGCGGGGGAAACACCGGGGAGCTGTTTTTT. Combining the CDR3 with reference TRBV7-6 and TRBJ2-2 gives the whole variable domain GAGVSQSPRYKVTKRGQDVALRCDPISGHVSLYWYRQALGQGPEFLTYFNYEAQQDKSGLPNDRFSAERPEGSISTLTIQRTEQRDSAMYRCASSPLGGGNTGELFFGEGSRLTVL.

This clonotype was picked up a small number of times. The chain recombines TRBV7-6 with TRBJ2-3, with 7 bases matching TRBD2. Losses at the gene ends were 2 bases for V and 5 bases for J; bases not matched to a gene: 7. Germline lookup yields CDR1 SGHVS and CDR2 FNYEAQ. CDR3 length: 15 amino acids. The CDR3 DNA is TGTGCCAGCAGCTTAACGGCGGGAGATCTAGATACGCAGTATTTT. As protein: CASSLTAGDLDTQYF.